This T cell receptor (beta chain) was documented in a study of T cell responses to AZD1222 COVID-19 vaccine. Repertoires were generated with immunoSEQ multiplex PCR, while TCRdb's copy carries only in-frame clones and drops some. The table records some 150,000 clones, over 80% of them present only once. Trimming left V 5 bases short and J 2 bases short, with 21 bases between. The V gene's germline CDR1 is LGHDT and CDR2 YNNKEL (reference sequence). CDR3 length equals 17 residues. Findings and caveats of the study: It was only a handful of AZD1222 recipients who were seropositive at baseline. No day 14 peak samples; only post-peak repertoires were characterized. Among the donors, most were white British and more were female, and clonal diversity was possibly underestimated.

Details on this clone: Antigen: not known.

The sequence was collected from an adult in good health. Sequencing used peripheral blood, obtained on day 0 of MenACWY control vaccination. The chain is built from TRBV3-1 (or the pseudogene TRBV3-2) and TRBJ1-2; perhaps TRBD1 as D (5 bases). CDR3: CASSKLARGVENYGYTF. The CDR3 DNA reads TGTGCCAGCAGCAAGCTCGCGCGGGGGGTCGAAAACTATGGCTACACCTTC.